This TCR beta chain is from a study of T-cell memory formation after mild COVID-19 (dated by TCRdb to the early 2020s). In terms of the full investigation: TCR sequence clusters from the two donors were found to be largely donor specific. T-cell clones expanding and contracting after mild COVID-19 in a couple of donors were tracked by longitudinal TCRalpha and TCRbeta repertoire sequencing. Two young, previously healthy adult volunteers made up the cohort, one male and one female. Overall study results and their limits: Only two mild cases were covered by the study, and larger cohorts that include severe cases with pre-infection samples were considered necessary. Contracting CD4+ clones turned up mainly in the CM and EM memory subsets, whereas EMRA was where CD8+ clones were enriched. SARS-CoV-2 specificity of the second-wave clones peaking on day 37 was not confirmed. Some responding clones were detected in pre-infection memory, suggesting pre-existing cross-reactive memory T cells joined the SARS-CoV-2 response. Balanced CD4/CD8 phenotypes were observed for clones contracting from day 15 to 85, whereas a bias towards CD4+ was observed for a second wave of clones expanding from day 15 to 37.

In the case of this clonotype: Its antigen is not yet known. One base away there is no much larger clone; base qualities are not given.

Ficoll-Paque density gradient centrifugation was used to isolate PBMCs. As encoded in the germline V gene, CDR1 is MNHEY while CDR2 is SVGAGI. From the cysteine through the phenylalanine, the CDR3 covers 13 amino acids. Only the CDR3 portion is preserved as DNA: 39 bases, with reading frame beginning at the first base. V is cut back by 7 bases and J by 8 bases, with 9 bases in the junction unmatched. These reads were obtained on an Illumina NovaSeq 6000. TCRalpha and TCRbeta cDNA libraries were built by 5'RACE with constant-segment primers, adding sample barcodes and unique molecular identifiers. RNA was extracted from every sample with Trizol reagent. Amplification of the libraries took two PCR steps, and the second step added a second sample barcode plus Illumina TruSeq adapters. Sequencing of libraries was performed on an Illumina NovaSeq with 2 x 150 bp paired-end reads. Per the authors' processing: Reads were demultiplexed and collapsed into UMI-guided consensus sequences with migec v1.2.7. Using mixcr v2.1.11, UMI consensuses were aligned to TRA and TRB V and J templates and then assembled into clonotypes. Expanded or contracted clonotypes were those called significant by both edgeR and NoisET, with noise models trained on biological replicates. For edgeR calls, the thresholds were a false discovery rate-adjusted p below 0.01 and a log2 fold-change of 1. As an exploratory analysis of dynamics, PCA with hierarchical clustering was applied to max-normalized trajectories of the 1000 most abundant clonotypes. The CD4 or CD8 phenotype of responding clones was assigned using the separately sequenced CD4+ and CD8+ repertoires. The public reads were reprocessed in TCRdb via fastp at Q25 and MiXCR, keeping in-frame beta chains. Each entry merges the rows of one CDR3 protein and shows their most common DNA and genes. These V and J calls rely on TCRdb rather than the paper's analysis. The sample table holds approximately 210,000 distinct CDR3 sequences, of which 27% were seen once. The ten most abundant clones make up 11% of the sample.

Recombination connected TRBV6-5 to TRBJ2-5, with 8 bases in between that match TRBD2. Specimen: PBMCs or a T cell subset sorted from them (not recorded which). The clonotype comes from an adult woman who had mild COVID-19 (a few samples of this study predate the infection). The sample titles of this study are shuffled in the database, so cell type and time point are left out; the donor was told from shared clones. The DNA sequence follows: TGTGCCAGCACCGAAACGGGGGGGCTCACCCAGTACTTC. The encoded protein is CASTETGGLTQYF.